These 20 T cell receptor beta chains originate from one sample sequenced in a study of cytomegalovirus exposure and HLA in healthy donors. The PCR made use of 60 Vbeta and 13 Jbeta primers. Using immunoSEQ multiplex PCR, the repertoire was profiled, and TCRdb retains in-frame clones only, with some absent. The table lists about 150,000 clones, 60% to 85% of them singletons. The sequenced sample consisted of PBMCs. The receptors derive from a woman aged 40 to 50 in good health and CMV-seropositive.

The chain carries TRBV9 and TRBJ2-3; 9 nucleotides align to TRBD1. CDR3 length equals 16 residues. V was pared by 9 bases and J by 6 bases, with 17 bases of the junction left unmatched. Germline CDR1 SGDLS, CDR2 YYNGEE. The CDR3 DNA reads TGTGCCATTTCTGGACCCGGGACAGGGAAAAGGGATACGCAGTATTTT. The encoded protein is CAISGPGTGKRDTQYF. Based on the CDR3 plus reference TRBV9 and TRBJ2-3, the full variable domain is DSGVTQTPKHLITATGQRVTLRCSPRSGDLSVYWYQQSLDQGLQFLIQYYNGEERAKGNILERFSAQQFPDLHSELNLSSLELGDSALYFCAISGPGTGKRDTQYFGPGTRLTVL.

The CDR3 DNA sequence: TGTGCCAGCAGCTCGGTCGATACGCAGTATTTT. It encodes CASSSVDTQYF. The genes are TRBV7-3 and TRBJ2-3, with no clear D. CDR1 SGHTA and CDR2 FQGTGA come from the germline V gene. The CDR3 sequence is 11 residues long. V dropped 4 bases and J dropped 6 bases, with 5 bases sitting between them. Together with reference TRBV7-3 and TRBJ2-3, the CDR3 gives the full variable domain: GAGVSQTPSNKVTEKGKYVELRCDPISGHTALYWYRQSLGQGPEFLIYFQGTGAADDSGLPNDRFFAVRPEGSVSTLKIQRTERGDSAVYLCASSSVDTQYFGPGTRLTVL.

This clone was recorded only once. The chain has TRBV25-1 and TRBJ1-2; TRBD1 matches at 7 bases. CDR1 and CDR2 (germline): MGHDK, SYGVNS. The V gene end was trimmed by 3 bases and the J gene end by 8 bases; junction bases not matched to a gene: 6. This CDR3 contains 13 residues. CDR3 DNA: TGTGCCAGCAGTGAGTCAGGGGGGATAGGCTACACCTTC. The encoded protein is CASSESGGIGYTF.

About this clone: This sample also contains other DNA sequences that code for the same CDR3. The V gene is TRBV13, the J gene TRBJ1-2; 9 bases line up with TRBD1. The CDR3 is 14 residues long. Germline lookup yields CDR1 PRHDT and CDR2 FYEKMQ (reference sequence). V lost 4 bases and J lost 5; bases outside the gene matches: 5. This chain's CDR3 is CASSSLQGAYGYTF. CDR3 bases: TGTGCCAGCAGCTCACTACAGGGGGCTTATGGCTACACCTTC.

This rearrangement joins TRBV7-9 to TRBJ1-1; D might be TRBD1 (6 bases). Germline V lookup: CDR1 SEHNR, CDR2 FQNEAQ (reference sequence). Trimming took 5 bases from V and 1 from J, leaving 17 bases between them. The CDR3 totals 16 residues. The chain's CDR3 is CASSLIKTGWNTEAFF. The CDR3 DNA reads TGTGCCAGCAGCCTAATTAAGACAGGTTGGAACACTGAAGCTTTCTTT.

The chain couples TRBV27 to TRBJ2-3, with 7 bases matching TRBD2. Trimming cost V 4 bases and J 2 bases; bases outside gene matches: 3. The CDR3 is 14 residues long. Germline loops: CDR1 MNHEY, CDR2 SMNVEV (reference sequence). CDR3 DNA: TGTGCCAGCAGTTCTAGCGGCCCCACAGATACGCAGTATTTT. Translation gives CASSSSGPTDTQYF.

V usage is TRBV19 and J usage is TRBJ1-2, with TRBD1 identical over 8 bases. Unmatched junction bases numbered 8, after V lost 4 bases and J lost 4 bases. CDR1 is LNHDA, CDR2 SQIVND, per germline (reference sequence). The CDR3 covers 15 residues. The CDR3 bases are TGTGCCAGTAGTAATCGGGACAGGCTCACCTATGGCTACACCTTC. Protein product: CASSNRDRLTYGYTF.

This rearrangement joins TRBV19 to TRBJ2-5, with D tentatively TRBD1 (5 bases). The germline V and J ends were trimmed by 11 bases and 5 bases, with 15 bases remaining between them. The CDR3 spans 12 residues. The germline V gene encodes CDR1 LNHDA and CDR2 SQIVND (reference sequence). This CDR3 is CAPISKGETQYF. The CDR3 DNA sequence: TGTGCCCCAATATCTAAGGGGGAGACCCAGTACTTC. Complete variable domain (other parts from reference TRBV19 and TRBJ2-5): DGGITQSPKYLFRKEGQNVTLSCEQNLNHDAMYWYRQDPGQGLRLIYYSQIVNDFQKGDIAEGYSVSREKKESFPLTVTSAQKNPTAFYLCAPISKGETQYFGPGTRLLVL.

CDR3 nucleotides: TGTGCCAGCAGCGTACTGAGGGAGGGTGGCTACACCTTC. Translating it yields CASSVLREGGYTF. The genes are TRBV9 and TRBJ1-2; D uncertain. CDR3 size: 13 residues. Germline V CDR1 and CDR2: SGDLS, YYNGEE. V lost 1 base to trimming and J lost 7 bases, with 11 bases between them.

V and J are TRBV9 and TRBJ2-3; D is perhaps TRBD2 (6 bases). Per germline, CDR1 SGDLS and CDR2 YYNGEE. This CDR3 has 15 residues. V lost 1 base, J lost 4 bases, and 13 bases lay in between. CDR3 nucleotide sequence: TGTGCCAGCAGCGTACTGGGCGGGGAGGCAGATACGCAGTATTTT. Its translation is CASSVLGGEADTQYF.

The chain has TRBV5-6 and TRBJ1-5; weak D call: TRBD1 (5 bases). Germline V gene data show CDR1 as SGHDT and CDR2 as YYEEEE. V shed 3 bases and J shed 5 bases, with 6 bases lying between them. This CDR3 comprises 12 residues. The CDR3 DNA reads as TGTGCCAGCAGCTGGGGGGATCAGCCCCAGCATTTT. Translating it yields CASSWGDQPQHF.

V usage is TRBV18 and J usage is TRBJ2-1, with D possibly being TRBD1 (6 bases). From germline, CDR1 is KGHSH and CDR2 LQKENI. V lost 6 bases to trimming and J lost 7 bases, with 19 bases between them. The CDR3 totals 15 residues. In DNA, the CDR3 is TGTGCCAGCTCTCCCCACAGGGATTTGTATAATGAGCAGTTCTTC. It translates to CASSPHRDLYNEQFF.

The table lists this clone with a few counts. The chain employs TRBV9 and TRBJ2-1; 9 bases align to TRBD1. The germline CDR1 and CDR2 sequences are SGDLS and YYNGEE. Trimming cost V 4 bases and J 6 bases; bases outside gene matches: 8. The CDR3 sequence is 15 residues long. CDR3 in DNA: TGTGCCAGCAGCTTAGGGGGACAGGGACTCAATGAGCAGTTCTTC. Protein product: CASSLGGQGLNEQFF.

The chain employs TRBV19 and TRBJ2-1; TRBD2 aligns across 13 bases. From germline, CDR1 is LNHDA and CDR2 SQIVND (reference sequence). This CDR3 has 15 residues. The junction had 4 bases not matched to a gene; V was cut back by 4 bases and J by 7 bases. CDR3 amino acids: CASSKLAGGLNEQFF. CDR3 bases: TGTGCCAGTAGTAAACTAGCGGGGGGGCTTAATGAGCAGTTCTTC.

The chain recombines TRBV7-9 with TRBJ2-7, with D unclear. The CDR3 length is 11 residues. V was shortened by 7 bases and J by 0 bases, with 4 bases between the two germline ends. Germline V gene lookup returns CDR1 SEHNR and CDR2 FQNEAQ (reference sequence). In DNA form, the CDR3 reads TGTGCCAGCACTTCCTCCTACGAGCAGTACTTC. It yields the protein CASTSSYEQYF.

This chain links TRBV7-7 with TRBJ2-7, with 10 bases fitting TRBD2. The V gene end was trimmed by 11 bases and the J gene end by 2 bases; junction bases not matched to a gene: 18. The CDR3 has 17 amino acids. Germline loops: CDR1 SSHAT, CDR2 FNYEAQ (reference sequence). CDR3 sequence: CAGAGGTPPGTTYEQYF. The CDR3 bases are TGTGCCGGAGCGGGGGGGACACCACCCGGAACTACCTACGAGCAGTACTTC.

The J gene is TRBJ2-1, the V gene TRBV9, with TRBD2 matching 8 bases. The CDR3 extends over 14 amino acids. V lost 3 bases and J lost 4; bases outside the gene matches: 3. Germline-derived CDR1 and CDR2 are SGDLS and YYNGEE. CDR3 sequence reads: CASSERGSYNEQFF. CDR3 DNA sequence: TGTGCCAGCAGCGAGCGGGGGTCGTACAATGAGCAGTTCTTC.

J is TRBJ2-7 and V is TRBV5-1, with 10 bases that match TRBD1. CDR3 length: 14 residues. Germline CDR1 SGHRS, CDR2 YFSETQ. J gave up 4 bases and V 4 bases, and 5 bases lay outside the gene matches. The CDR3 here is CASSGRTGGYEQYF. For the CDR3, the DNA is TGCGCCAGCAGCGGACGGACAGGGGGTTACGAGCAGTACTTC.

V and J are TRBV7-2 and TRBJ2-7; D might be TRBD2 (6 bases). Per germline, CDR1 SGHTA and CDR2 FQGNSA. The length of the CDR3 is 14 residues. The V end lost 4 bases, the J end lost 1 base, and 11 bases lay between the germline ends. The CDR3 coding sequence is TGTGCCAGCAGCTCCGGCGGGACTTCCTACGAGCAGTACTTC. Its protein product is CASSSGGTSYEQYF.

Only one count was recorded for this clone. The rearrangement links TRBV5-4 to TRBJ2-1, with a possible D match to TRBD2 (7 bases). Germline V gene data show CDR1 as SGHNT and CDR2 as YYREEE (reference sequence). V was trimmed by 6 bases and J by 3 bases, leaving 16 bases between them. This CDR3 is built from 15 residues. The CDR3 DNA is TGTGCCAGCACCCTGAAGGGGGAGGGCTACAATGAGCAGTTCTTC. As protein: CASTLKGEGYNEQFF.